The rows below give T cell receptor beta chains drawn from one sample of a study of T cell responses to AZD1222 COVID-19 vaccine. Profiled with immunoSEQ multiplex PCR; TCRdb holds only in-frame clones, not every one. The data show 99,000 or so clones, with roughly 89% seen just once and roughly two fifths held by the top ten. The sequences come from peripheral blood, collected 28 days after the second AZD1222 dose. These receptors all stem from an adult who received the AZD1222 COVID-19 vaccine. Each CDR3 is given with its conserved first and last residue. Some rows mark clone size as missing; the rest say once, few, many or name a class of expanded clone.

CDR3aa: CASSRDTNNEQFF
abundance: NA
j_gene: TRBJ2-1
v_gene: TRBV5-5

CDR3aa: CASSAYNEQFF
abundance: NA
j_gene: TRBJ2-1
v_gene: TRBV2

CDR3aa: CASSLYVAPNTDTQYF
abundance: NA
j_gene: TRBJ2-3
v_gene: TRBV28

CDR3aa: CASSQPGQGTAEAFF
abundance: NA
j_gene: TRBJ1-1
v_gene: TRBV3-1/TRBV3-2

CDR3aa: CASSFSGVDTQYF
abundance: NA
j_gene: TRBJ2-3
v_gene: TRBV7-9

CDR3aa: CASRLAGGDEQYF
abundance: once
j_gene: TRBJ2-7
v_gene: TRBV7-2

CDR3aa: CASSSVTGLGSPLHF
abundance: NA
j_gene: TRBJ1-6
v_gene: TRBV7-2

CDR3aa: CASSLRRINQPQHF
abundance: NA
j_gene: TRBJ1-5
v_gene: TRBV28

CDR3aa: CAWNSGRFNEQFF
abundance: NA
j_gene: TRBJ2-1
v_gene: TRBV30

CDR3aa: CASSQALGHEQYF
abundance: NA
j_gene: TRBJ2-7
v_gene: TRBV5-1

CDR3aa: CASSSSSGRRETQYF
abundance: once
j_gene: TRBJ2-5
v_gene: TRBV9

CDR3aa: CASSLAGQGGYGYTF
abundance: NA
j_gene: TRBJ1-2
v_gene: TRBV5-4

CDR3aa: CASSLGGTTRKETQYF
abundance: NA
j_gene: TRBJ2-5
v_gene: TRBV5-5

CDR3aa: CASSYGVREAYNEQFF
abundance: NA
j_gene: TRBJ2-1
v_gene: TRBV6-5

CDR3aa: CASSLYWDSYQPQHF
abundance: NA
j_gene: TRBJ1-5
v_gene: TRBV28

CDR3aa: CASSRSTSGSRETQYF
abundance: NA
j_gene: TRBJ2-5
v_gene: TRBV28

CDR3aa: CASSLGGAGNQPQHF
abundance: NA
j_gene: TRBJ1-5
v_gene: TRBV6-5

CDR3aa: CASSLGGQGPREQYF
abundance: NA
j_gene: TRBJ2-7
v_gene: TRBV7-9

CDR3aa: CASRSHRDSRQPQHF
abundance: NA
j_gene: TRBJ1-5
v_gene: TRBV6-5

CDR3aa: CATSKRTGAYNEQFF
abundance: NA
j_gene: TRBJ2-1
v_gene: TRBV15

CDR3aa: CASRVWGQPGDTQYF
abundance: once
j_gene: TRBJ2-3
v_gene: TRBV19

CDR3aa: CASSPGTGSYEQYF
abundance: NA
j_gene: TRBJ2-7
v_gene: TRBV5-6

CDR3aa: CASSLGSLGVNTEAFF
abundance: NA
j_gene: TRBJ1-1
v_gene: TRBV5-5

CDR3aa: CSVAGQMGNTQYF
abundance: NA
j_gene: TRBJ2-3
v_gene: TRBV29-1

CDR3aa: CASSPRGVDTQYF
abundance: NA
j_gene: TRBJ2-3
v_gene: TRBV9

CDR3aa: CASSWNSGSYNEQFF
abundance: NA
j_gene: TRBJ2-1
v_gene: TRBV5-1

CDR3aa: CSATLPGELFF
abundance: NA
j_gene: TRBJ2-2
v_gene: TRBV20-1

CDR3aa: CASSEGSEQYF
abundance: NA
j_gene: TRBJ2-7
v_gene: TRBV10-2

CDR3aa: CASSLRSSGYNEQFF
abundance: NA
j_gene: TRBJ2-1
v_gene: TRBV28

CDR3aa: CASSLRQSYEQYF
abundance: NA
j_gene: TRBJ2-7
v_gene: TRBV12-3/TRBV12-4

CDR3aa: CAISESGGGQPQHF
abundance: NA
j_gene: TRBJ1-5
v_gene: TRBV10-3

CDR3aa: CASSFGDRGPEAFF
abundance: NA
j_gene: TRBJ1-1
v_gene: TRBV5-6

CDR3aa: CASSEGQPQHF
abundance: few
j_gene: TRBJ1-5
v_gene: TRBV6-1

CDR3aa: CGTGAYSNQPQHF
abundance: once
j_gene: TRBJ1-5
v_gene: TRBV28

CDR3aa: CASSLDGNYEQYF
abundance: NA
j_gene: TRBJ2-7
v_gene: TRBV5-1

CDR3aa: CASDPNEGGELFF
abundance: once
j_gene: TRBJ2-2
v_gene: TRBV7-9

CDR3aa: CATSRGGAGNQPQHF
abundance: NA
j_gene: TRBJ1-5
v_gene: TRBV15

CDR3aa: CAWRNYGYTF
abundance: NA
j_gene: TRBJ1-2
v_gene: TRBV30

CDR3aa: CASSSIGAGAFF
abundance: NA
j_gene: TRBJ1-1
v_gene: TRBV27

CDR3aa: CASSIRLAGGNNEQFF
abundance: NA
j_gene: TRBJ2-1
v_gene: TRBV27

CDR3aa: CASSLQAEIYNEQFF
abundance: NA
j_gene: TRBJ2-1
v_gene: TRBV5-1

CDR3aa: CASSLGAPYEQYF
abundance: NA
j_gene: TRBJ2-7
v_gene: TRBV11-2

CDR3aa: CASSFPGGVTYEQYF
abundance: NA
j_gene: TRBJ2-7
v_gene: TRBV28

CDR3aa: CASSRRTGKSDEQFF
abundance: NA
j_gene: TRBJ2-1
v_gene: TRBV6-2/TRBV6-3

CDR3aa: CASSEGMNTEAFF
abundance: NA
j_gene: TRBJ1-1
v_gene: TRBV7-3

CDR3aa: CATQGRLIAGGNEQFF
abundance: NA
j_gene: TRBJ2-1
v_gene: TRBV10-2

CDR3aa: CASNIRDRGYEQYF
abundance: NA
j_gene: TRBJ2-7
v_gene: TRBV6-5

CDR3aa: CASRVRLAGAGGTSTDTQYF
abundance: NA
j_gene: TRBJ2-3
v_gene: TRBV6-9

CDR3aa: CASRKSGSSTDTQYF
abundance: NA
j_gene: TRBJ2-3
v_gene: TRBV5-1

CDR3aa: CASSATLGGDNEQFF
abundance: NA
j_gene: TRBJ2-1
v_gene: TRBV18

CDR3aa: CASSVGIDRNSPLHF
abundance: NA
j_gene: TRBJ1-6
v_gene: TRBV9

CDR3aa: CASSPRVPSGSSDTQYF
abundance: NA
j_gene: TRBJ2-3
v_gene: TRBV18

CDR3aa: CASSLFSVGQGNEQFF
abundance: NA
j_gene: TRBJ2-1
v_gene: TRBV27